Listed below are T cell receptor beta chains from one sample, sequenced in a study of molecular identifiers for immune sequencing clone quantification. TCRdb used MiXCR to reprocess the PCR reads, holding one entry per CDR3 protein. This sample has about 500,000 distinct CDR3 sequences, with under 30% found just once. Sequencing used naive CD8+ T cells from blood, with Jurkat cell RNA spiked in. The receptors were gathered from a human donor in good health. Some libraries in this study had Jurkat cell RNA spiked in. CDR3s include the opening cysteine and the closing phenylalanine or tryptophan. The D gene is left open where the match is weak. Size is omitted from some rows. Given values are once, few, many or a class for expanded clones.

D: .
size: many
V: TRBV15
J: TRBJ1-1
CDR3: CATSRDLGGVTEAFF
DNA: TGTGCCACCAGCAGAGATTTAGGCGGGGTGACTGAAGCTTTCTTT

D: TRBD2
size: .
V: TRBV20-1
J: TRBJ2-5
CDR3: CSARDRGLAGGLGETQYF
DNA: TGCAGTGCTAGAGATCGAGGACTAGCGGGGGGGCTGGGAGAGACCCAGTACTTC

D: .
size: .
V: TRBV2
J: TRBJ2-6
CDR3: CASSEEGWTDRSGANVLTF
DNA: TGTGCCAGCAGTGAAGAAGGTTGGACAGACCGCTCTGGGGCCAACGTCCTGACTTTC

D: .
size: few
V: TRBV7-2
J: TRBJ2-7
CDR3: CASRHSWEQYF
DNA: TGTGCCAGCAGACATTCTTGGGAGCAGTACTTC

D: .
size: .
V: TRBV12-3/TRBV12-4
J: TRBJ2-5
CDR3: CASSSPRDETQYF
DNA: TGTGCCAGCAGTTCCCCCCGAGATGAGACCCAGTACTTC

D: .
size: .
V: TRBV2
J: TRBJ1-3
CDR3: CASSGTVFTYSGNTIYF
DNA: TGTGCCAGCAGTGGTACAGTTTTTACCTACTCTGGAAACACCATATATTTT

D: .
size: .
V: TRBV29-1
J: TRBJ2-3
CDR3: CSATPVDSFADTQYF
DNA: TGCAGCGCAACGCCCGTCGACAGTTTTGCAGATACGCAGTATTTT

D: .
size: few
V: TRBV30
J: TRBJ1-1
CDR3: CACTPNTGAFF
DNA: TGTGCCTGTACACCGAACACTGGAGCTTTCTTT

D: TRBD2
size: few
V: TRBV30
J: TRBJ2-1
CDR3: CAWSSGSVSYNEQFF
DNA: TGTGCCTGGAGTAGCGGGAGTGTCTCCTACAATGAGCAGTTCTTC

D: TRBD1
size: .
V: TRBV30
J: TRBJ2-7
CDR3: CAWTGGSYEQYF
DNA: TGTGCCTGGACAGGGGGTTCCTACGAGCAGTACTTC

D: .
size: .
V: TRBV6-5
J: TRBJ2-7
CDR3: CASSYSTGGGLEQYF
DNA: TGTGCCAGCAGTTACTCGACTGGTGGGGGCCTCGAGCAGTACTTC

D: TRBD1
size: .
V: TRBV13
J: TRBJ2-7
CDR3: CASSSRDRAGAQYF
DNA: TGTGCCAGCAGCTCGCGGGACAGGGCGGGAGCGCAGTACTTC

D: TRBD1
size: .
V: TRBV14
J: TRBJ2-4
CDR3: CASSQGDHRGSNIQYF
DNA: TGTGCCAGCAGCCAAGGGGACCACAGGGGGTCTAACATTCAGTACTTC

D: .
size: .
V: TRBV30
J: TRBJ1-2
CDR3: CATKGRTDLNYGYTF
DNA: TGTGCCACCAAGGGCCGGACAGACTTGAACTATGGCTACACCTTC

D: TRBD1
size: .
V: TRBV19
J: TRBJ2-3
CDR3: CASSYPDRGQTDTQYF
DNA: TGTGCCAGTAGTTATCCGGACAGGGGGCAGACAGATACGCAGTATTTT

D: .
size: many
V: TRBV29-1
J: TRBJ2-3
CDR3: CSVPLTGTDTQYF
DNA: TGCAGCGTACCCCTAACGGGAACAGATACGCAGTATTTT

D: .
size: many
V: TRBV12-3/TRBV12-4
J: TRBJ1-1
CDR3: CASSRGGATEAFF
DNA: TGTGCCAGCAGTCGGGGGGGGGCCACTGAAGCTTTCTTT

D: TRBD1
size: few
V: TRBV7-9
J: TRBJ2-5
CDR3: CASSYTSGTGVYQETQYF
DNA: TGTGCCAGCAGCTATACTTCCGGGACAGGGGTCTACCAAGAGACCCAGTACTTC

D: .
size: .
V: TRBV12-3/TRBV12-4
J: TRBJ2-1
CDR3: CASSFDSDNEQSF
DNA: TGTGCCAGCAGTTTTGACAGTGACAATGAGCAGTCCTTC